This passage covers 15 T cell receptor beta chains from one sample sequenced in a study of blood T cell repertoires in COVID-19. Clones were read by immunoSEQ multiplex PCR, and TCRdb kept only the in-frame ones, dropping some. The table has roughly 180,000 clones, roughly nine tenths seen once. The specimen sequenced was peripheral blood. These TCRs come from a man aged 18 to 29 with acute or convalescent COVID-19.

The chain is built from TRBV2 and TRBJ1-1, with D possibly being TRBD1 (5 bases). Trimming removed 7 bases at V and 5 bases at J, with 17 bases between. Per germline, CDR1 SNHLY and CDR2 FYNNEI. The CDR3 consists of 14 residues. CDR3 sequence: CASTEGLGGTEAFF. The CDR3 coding sequence is TGTGCCAGCACCGAAGGACTGGGGGGGACTGAAGCTTTCTTT. Drawing the rest from reference TRBV2 and TRBJ1-1, the complete variable domain is EPEVTQTPSHQVTQMGQEVILRCVPISNHLYFYWYRQILGQKVEFLVSFYNNEISEKSEIFDDQFSVERPDGSNFTLKIRSTKLEDSAMYFCASTEGLGGTEAFFGQGTRLTVV.

The genes are TRBV2 and TRBJ2-4, with 10 bases lining up with TRBD2. With 3 bases clipped from V and 8 bases from J, the junction kept 7 bases outside the gene matches. The CDR3 is 15 amino acids. Germline V gives CDR1 SNHLY, CDR2 FYNNEI. The CDR3 bases are TGTGCCAGCAGTGAGGCTGAGCGGGGGGGCTACATTCAGTACTTC. Translating gives CASSEAERGGYIQYF. Full variable domain (rest looked up from reference TRBV2 and TRBJ2-4): EPEVTQTPSHQVTQMGQEVILRCVPISNHLYFYWYRQILGQKVEFLVSFYNNEISEKSEIFDDQFSVERPDGSNFTLKIRSTKLEDSAMYFCASSEAERGGYIQYFGAGTRLSVL.

The chain employs TRBV19 and TRBJ1-1; unclear D gene. Germline CDR1 and CDR2: LNHDA and SQIVND (reference sequence). This CDR3 region has 12 residues. Trimming left V 7 bases short and J 4 bases short, with 10 bases between. The CDR3 loop reads CASNRGSTEAFF. CDR3 sequence (DNA): TGTGCCAGTAATCGTGGGAGCACTGAAGCTTTCTTT.

Only one count was recorded for this clone. The V call is TRBV7-8, the J call TRBJ2-5; D perhaps matches TRBD1 (6 bases). V lost 5 bases to trimming and J lost 5 bases, with 18 bases between them. CDR1 and CDR2 from the germline V gene are SGHVS and FQNEAQ. The CDR3 contains 15 residues. CDR3 DNA: TGTGCCAGCAGCCGAGACAGGTCAGGTCCGGAGACCCAGTACTTC. The encoded protein is CASSRDRSGPETQYF.

As for this clone: Other DNA sequences in the sample encode the same CDR3. CDR3 sequence: CASSLRGGYTF. In DNA, the CDR3 is TGTGCCAGCAGCCTGCGCGGAGGCTACACCTTC. The chain couples TRBV9 to TRBJ1-2; D is unresolved. Trimming removed 4 bases from V and 8 bases from J, with 9 bases in between. This CDR3 contains 11 residues. Germline assignment: CDR1 SGDLS and CDR2 YYNGEE.

This chain links TRBV19 with TRBJ1-1, with 7 bases lining up with TRBD1. Per germline, CDR1 LNHDA and CDR2 SQIVND (reference sequence). The CDR3 sequence is 13 residues long. V lost 6 bases to trimming and J lost 0 bases; unmatched junction nucleotides: 1. DNA for the CDR3: TGTGCCAGTAGGGGACAGTTGAACACTGAAGCTTTCTTT. Protein product: CASRGQLNTEAFF.

The rearrangement uses TRBV4-1 and TRBJ1-1; D is ambiguous. There are 15 residues in the CDR3. Germline V gene lookup returns CDR1 MGHRA and CDR2 YSYEKL. V was trimmed by 0 bases and J by 1 base, leaving 9 bases between them. CDR3 sequence reads: CASSQEVSGNTEAFF. CDR3 sequence (DNA): TGCGCCAGCAGCCAAGAGGTTTCGGGGAACACTGAAGCTTTCTTT.

J is TRBJ2-5 and V is TRBV11-2; D is possibly TRBD1 (5 bases). The CDR3 is 14 residues long. Looked up from germline, CDR1 is SGHAT and CDR2 is FQNNGV. With 3 bases removed from V and 5 bases from J, the gap between germline ends came to 13 bases. The CDR3 sequence: CASSLGQGRETQYF. The CDR3, as DNA: TGTGCCAGCAGCTTGGGGCAGGGTCGGGAGACCCAGTACTTC.

The CDR3 DNA reads TGCGCCAGCAGCCGAAATACAGGGGACACTGAAGCTTTCTTT. Translating gives CASSRNTGDTEAFF. This chain uses TRBV5-1 with TRBJ1-1; 7 bases line up with TRBD1. The CDR3 length is 14 residues. With 4 bases clipped from V and 3 bases from J, the junction kept 6 bases outside the gene matches. The germline gives CDR1 SGHRS, CDR2 YFSETQ. Based on the CDR3 plus reference TRBV5-1 and TRBJ1-1, the full variable domain is KAGVTQTPRYLIKTRGQQVTLSCSPISGHRSVSWYQQTPGQGLQFLFEYFSETQRNKGNFPGRFSGRQFSNSRSEMNVSTLELGDSALYLCASSRNTGDTEAFFGQGTRLTVV.

The rearrangement uses TRBV18 and TRBJ1-1; D remains ambiguous. Trimming pared 4 bases from V and 7 bases from J, leaving 10 bases between. The CDR3 has 12 residues. Germline V lookup: CDR1 KGHSH, CDR2 LQKENI. The CDR3 region is CASSQDWIEAFF. The CDR3 DNA is TGTGCCAGCTCACAGGACTGGATTGAAGCTTTCTTT.

The chain recombines TRBV19 with TRBJ1-3; D ambiguous. CDR3 size: 13 residues. V lost 3 bases, J lost 1 base, and 4 bases lay in between. The germline V gene encodes CDR1 LNHDA and CDR2 SQIVND (reference sequence). The CDR3 bases are TGTGCCAGTAGTATCCTTTCTGGAAACACCATATATTTT. Encoded protein: CASSILSGNTIYF.

This clone was seen once. The J gene is TRBJ1-1, the V gene TRBV10-3; TRBD1 matches 10 bases. The CDR3 is 13 residues long. V gave up 6 bases and J gave up 8 bases; unmatched junction bases: 6. CDR1 ENHRY and CDR2 SYGVKD come from the germline V gene. CDR3 bases: TGTGCCATCAGGAAGACGACAGGGGGCGAAGCTTTCTTT. Translating gives CAIRKTTGGEAFF.

This chain links TRBV6-5 with TRBJ2-7; D gene unclear. V was trimmed by 8 bases and J by 4 bases, leaving 18 bases between them. This CDR3 region has 14 residues. Per the germline V gene, CDR1 is MNHEY and CDR2 is SVGAGI. Here the CDR3 DNA reads TGTGCCAGCGGAAAATCTAGTGGTCAGTACGAGCAGTACTTC. Its protein is CASGKSSGQYEQYF.

The rearrangement links TRBV18 to TRBJ1-1, with TRBD1 as a possible D gene (5 bases). Germline-derived CDR1 and CDR2 are KGHSH and LQKENI. Trimming pared 3 bases from V and 1 base from J, leaving 9 bases between. This CDR3 spans 14 amino acids. The chain's CDR3 is CASSPDRGNTEAFF. For the CDR3, the DNA is TGTGCCAGCTCACCGGATAGGGGGAACACTGAAGCTTTCTTT.

This clone was found once. The chain has TRBV11-3 and TRBJ2-2; TRBD1 matches at 8 bases. Trimming removed 0 bases from V and 4 bases from J; junction bases left unmatched: 4. Germline V gives CDR1 SGHNT, CDR2 YENEEA. The length of the CDR3 is 16 residues. The CDR3 spells CASSLDRGPPTGELFF. The DNA of the CDR3 is TGTGCCAGCAGCTTAGACAGGGGGCCCCCCACCGGGGAGCTGTTTTTT.